This T cell receptor beta chain is from a study of human T cells and chemical hapten exposure. Trimming left V 6 bases short and J 6 bases short, with 13 bases between. The CDR3 length is 13 residues. Germline CDR1 SGDLS, CDR2 YYNGEE. This clonotype was observed a few times. TCRdb passed the RACE reads through MiXCR, listing each CDR3 protein once. The sample contains approximately 350,000 distinct CDR3 sequences, about 7% of which appear only once. The sample's time point: patch test 1, 2 weeks after DPC sensitization. Regarding treatment: therapeutic diphenylcyclopropenone sensitization with weekly scalp DPC.

The V call is TRBV9, the J call TRBJ2-1, with D unresolved. The source material was whole blood, sampled in connection with sensitization to the hapten diphenylcyclopropenone (DPC). The receptor was derived from a woman under 30 with alopecia areata. Some clones in this sample may be carry-over from other donors' samples. CDR3 nucleotides: TGTGCCAGCAATGCCCTGCCCAGCAATGAGCAGTTCTTC. This translates into CASNALPSNEQFF.